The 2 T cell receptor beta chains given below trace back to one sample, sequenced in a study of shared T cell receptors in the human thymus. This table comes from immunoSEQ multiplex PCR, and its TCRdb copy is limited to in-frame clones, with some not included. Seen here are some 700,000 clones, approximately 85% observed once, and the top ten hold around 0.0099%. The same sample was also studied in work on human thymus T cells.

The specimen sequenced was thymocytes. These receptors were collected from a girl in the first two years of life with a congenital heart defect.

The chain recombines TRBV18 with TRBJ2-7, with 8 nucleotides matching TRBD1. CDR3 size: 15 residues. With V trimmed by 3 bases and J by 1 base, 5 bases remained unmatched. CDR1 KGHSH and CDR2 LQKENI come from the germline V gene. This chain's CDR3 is CASSPRQGKSYEQYF. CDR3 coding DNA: TGTGCCAGCTCACCCAGACAGGGGAAATCCTACGAGCAGTACTTC.

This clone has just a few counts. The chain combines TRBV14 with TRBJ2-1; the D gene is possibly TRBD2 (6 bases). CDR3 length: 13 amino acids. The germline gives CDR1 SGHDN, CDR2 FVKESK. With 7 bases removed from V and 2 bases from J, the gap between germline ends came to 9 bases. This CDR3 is CASTAGPYNEQFF. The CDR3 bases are TGTGCCAGCACGGCGGGGCCCTACAATGAGCAGTTCTTC.